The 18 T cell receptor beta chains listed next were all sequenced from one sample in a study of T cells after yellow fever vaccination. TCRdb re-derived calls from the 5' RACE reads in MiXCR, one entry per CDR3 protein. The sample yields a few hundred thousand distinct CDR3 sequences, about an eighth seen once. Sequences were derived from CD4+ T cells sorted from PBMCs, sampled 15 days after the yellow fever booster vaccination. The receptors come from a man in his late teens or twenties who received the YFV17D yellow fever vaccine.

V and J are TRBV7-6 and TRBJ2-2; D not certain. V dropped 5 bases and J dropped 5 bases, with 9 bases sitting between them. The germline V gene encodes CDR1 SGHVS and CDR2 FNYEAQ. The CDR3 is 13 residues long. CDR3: CASSPLETGELFF. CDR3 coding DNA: TGTGCCAGCAGCCCTCTGGAGACCGGGGAGCTGTTTTTT.

In nucleotides, the CDR3 is TGTGCCAGCAGAAGAGGACAGGGAAACACAGATACGCAGTATTTT. This codes for CASRRGQGNTDTQYF. The chain employs TRBV11-2 and TRBJ2-3; 8 bases are a match to TRBD1. Germline CDR1 is SGHAT and CDR2 is FQNNGV. Trimming at V came to 6 bases and at J to 2 bases, leaving 7 bases not matched to a gene. The length of the CDR3 is 15 residues.

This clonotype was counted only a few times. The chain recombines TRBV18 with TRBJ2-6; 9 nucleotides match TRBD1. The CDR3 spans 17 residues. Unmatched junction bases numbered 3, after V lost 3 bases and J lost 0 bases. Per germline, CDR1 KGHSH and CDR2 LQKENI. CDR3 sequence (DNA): TGTGCCAGCTCACCGGGACAGGGCAACTCTGGGGCCAACGTCCTGACTTTC. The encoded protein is CASSPGQGNSGANVLTF.

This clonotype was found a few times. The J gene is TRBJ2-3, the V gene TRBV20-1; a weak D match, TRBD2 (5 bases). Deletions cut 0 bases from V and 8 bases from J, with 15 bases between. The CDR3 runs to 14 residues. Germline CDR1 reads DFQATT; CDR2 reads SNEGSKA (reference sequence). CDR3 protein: CSARDPGGRFTQYF. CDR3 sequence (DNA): TGCAGTGCTAGAGATCCAGGAGGCAGGTTTACGCAGTATTTT.

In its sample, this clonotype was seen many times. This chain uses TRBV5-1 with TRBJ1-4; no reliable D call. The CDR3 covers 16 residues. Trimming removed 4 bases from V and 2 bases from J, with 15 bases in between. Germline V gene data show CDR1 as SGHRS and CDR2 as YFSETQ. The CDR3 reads CASSQARAVTNEKLFF. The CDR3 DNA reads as TGCGCCAGCAGCCAGGCCCGGGCAGTGACTAATGAAAAACTGTTTTTT.

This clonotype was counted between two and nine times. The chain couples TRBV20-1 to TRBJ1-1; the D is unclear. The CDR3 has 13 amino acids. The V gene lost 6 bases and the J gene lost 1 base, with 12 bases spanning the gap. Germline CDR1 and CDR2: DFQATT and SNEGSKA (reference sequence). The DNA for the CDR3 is TGCAGTGCCCCTAGGCCCTCGAACACTGAAGCTTTCTTT. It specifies CSAPRPSNTEAFF.

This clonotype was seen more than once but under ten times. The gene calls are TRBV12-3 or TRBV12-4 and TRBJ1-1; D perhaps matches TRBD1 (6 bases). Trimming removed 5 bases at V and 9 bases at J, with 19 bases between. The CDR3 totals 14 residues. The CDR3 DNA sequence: TGTGCCAGCAGTCAAGGGGACACCCGAGTTAAAGCTTTCTTT. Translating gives CASSQGDTRVKAFF.

CDR3 amino acids: CASSQGTTNEKLFF. CDR3 sequence (DNA): TGTGCCAGCAGCCAAGGGACGACTAATGAAAAACTGTTTTTT. The chain recombines TRBV3-1 with TRBJ1-4; D not certain. This CDR3 contains 14 residues. V was clipped by 1 base and J by 2 bases, with 5 bases between them. Germline loops: CDR1 LGHDT, CDR2 YNNKEL (reference sequence).

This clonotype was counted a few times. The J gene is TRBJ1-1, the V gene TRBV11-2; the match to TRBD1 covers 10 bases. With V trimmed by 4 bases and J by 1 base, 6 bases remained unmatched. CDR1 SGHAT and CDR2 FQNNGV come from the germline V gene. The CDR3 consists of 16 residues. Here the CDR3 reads CASSWGGTGANTEAFF. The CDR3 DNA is TGTGCCAGCAGCTGGGGGGGGACAGGGGCGAACACTGAAGCTTTCTTT. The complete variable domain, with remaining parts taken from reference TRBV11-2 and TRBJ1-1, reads EAGVAQSPRYKIIEKRQSVAFWCNPISGHATLYWYQQILGQGPKLLIQFQNNGVVDDSQLPKDRFSAERLKGVDSTLKIQPAKLEDSAVYLCASSWGGTGANTEAFFGQGTRLTVV.

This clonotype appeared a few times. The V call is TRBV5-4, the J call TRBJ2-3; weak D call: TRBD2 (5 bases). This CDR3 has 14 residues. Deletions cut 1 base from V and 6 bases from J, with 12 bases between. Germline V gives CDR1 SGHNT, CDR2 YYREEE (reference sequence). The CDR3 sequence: CASSLPLVGDTQYF. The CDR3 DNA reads TGTGCCAGCAGCTTGCCACTAGTGGGGGATACGCAGTATTTT.

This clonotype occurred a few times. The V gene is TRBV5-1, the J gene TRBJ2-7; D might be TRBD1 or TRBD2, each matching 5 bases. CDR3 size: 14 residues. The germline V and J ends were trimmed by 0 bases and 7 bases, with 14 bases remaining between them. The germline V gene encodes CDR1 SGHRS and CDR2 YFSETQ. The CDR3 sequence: CASSLGSAGREQYF. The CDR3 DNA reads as TGCGCCAGCAGCTTGGGCTCGGCAGGGAGAGAGCAGTACTTC.

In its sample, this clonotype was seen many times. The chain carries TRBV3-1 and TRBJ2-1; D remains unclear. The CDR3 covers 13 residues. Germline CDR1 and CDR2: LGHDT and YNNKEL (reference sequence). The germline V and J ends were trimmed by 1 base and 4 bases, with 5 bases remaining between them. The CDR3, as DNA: TGTGCCAGCAGCCAAGGGGCTTACAATGAGCAGTTCTTC. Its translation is CASSQGAYNEQFF.

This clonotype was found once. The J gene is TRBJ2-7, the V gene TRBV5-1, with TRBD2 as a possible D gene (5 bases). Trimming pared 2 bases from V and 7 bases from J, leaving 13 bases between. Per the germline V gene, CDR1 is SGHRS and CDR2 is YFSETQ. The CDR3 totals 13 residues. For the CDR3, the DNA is TGCGCCAGCAGCTTCGGGGTTTCGGAGGAGCAGTACGTC. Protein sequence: CASSFGVSEEQYV.

The CDR3 protein is CASSLKGLAGLAAETQYF. In DNA, the CDR3 is TGTGCCAGCAGCTTAAAGGGACTAGCTGGGCTAGCCGCGGAGACCCAGTACTTC. The V gene is TRBV7-8, the J gene TRBJ2-5; 9 nucleotides match TRBD2. CDR1 is SGHVS, CDR2 FQNEAQ, per germline. This CDR3 comprises 18 residues. V shed 2 bases and J 5 bases; nucleotides not matched to a gene: 15.

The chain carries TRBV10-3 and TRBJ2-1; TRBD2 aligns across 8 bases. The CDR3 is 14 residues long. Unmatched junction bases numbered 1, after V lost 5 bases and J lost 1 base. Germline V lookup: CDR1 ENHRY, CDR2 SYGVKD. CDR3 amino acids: CAISPSGSYNEQFF. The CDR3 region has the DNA TGTGCCATCAGTCCTAGCGGGTCCTACAATGAGCAGTTCTTC.

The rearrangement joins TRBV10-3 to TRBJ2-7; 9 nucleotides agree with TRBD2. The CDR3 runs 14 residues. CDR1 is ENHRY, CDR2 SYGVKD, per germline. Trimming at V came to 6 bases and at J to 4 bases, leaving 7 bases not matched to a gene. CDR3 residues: CAISGSGGPYEQYF. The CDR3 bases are TGTGCCATCAGCGGCAGCGGGGGGCCTTACGAGCAGTACTTC.

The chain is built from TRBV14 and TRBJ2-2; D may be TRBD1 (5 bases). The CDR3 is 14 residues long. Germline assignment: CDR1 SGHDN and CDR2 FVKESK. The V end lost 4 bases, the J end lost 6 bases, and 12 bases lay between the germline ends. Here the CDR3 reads CASSPRQGPGELFF. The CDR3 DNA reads TGTGCCAGCAGCCCACGCCAGGGCCCCGGGGAGCTGTTTTTT.

CDR3 nucleotides: TGTGCCAGCAGTTCCTACAGGGGGCCGGGCCGCAATCAAAAACTGTTTTTT. It specifies CASSSYRGPGRNQKLFF. This sequence joins TRBV27 and TRBJ1-4; 9 nucleotides line up with TRBD1. The V gene end was trimmed by 4 bases and the J gene end by 9 bases; junction bases not matched to a gene: 15. CDR1 is MNHEY and CDR2 is SMNVEV in the germline V gene (reference sequence). This CDR3 is 17 amino acids long.